This T cell receptor (beta chain) appears in the sequencing data of a study of blood T cell repertoires in COVID-19. Germline V gene lookup returns CDR1 SGHTA and CDR2 FQGNSA. The CDR3 loop spans 14 amino acids. The trim removed 5 bases at V and 4 bases at J, leaving 7 bases unmatched. The data were produced by immunoSEQ multiplex PCR, yet TCRdb's version contains in-frame clones alone and is incomplete. The sample contains nearly 40,000 clones, roughly 88% of which appear only once. The TCR was taken from a woman aged 70-85 years with acute or convalescent COVID-19. The chain employs TRBV7-2 and TRBJ1-1, with TRBD1 identical over 7 bases. Input material: peripheral blood. The CDR3 bases are TGTGCCAGCAGCGGACGACAGGGATTCACTGAAGCTTTCTTT. Residues: CASSGRQGFTEAFF.